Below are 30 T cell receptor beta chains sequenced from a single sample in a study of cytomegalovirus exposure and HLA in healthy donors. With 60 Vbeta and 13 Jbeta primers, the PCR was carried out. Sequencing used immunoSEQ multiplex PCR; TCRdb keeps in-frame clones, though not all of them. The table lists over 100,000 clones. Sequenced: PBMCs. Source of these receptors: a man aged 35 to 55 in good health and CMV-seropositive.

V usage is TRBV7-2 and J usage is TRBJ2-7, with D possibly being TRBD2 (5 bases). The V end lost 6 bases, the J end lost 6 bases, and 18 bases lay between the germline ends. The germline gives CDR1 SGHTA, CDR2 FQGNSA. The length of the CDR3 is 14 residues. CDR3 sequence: CASSSIGVSAEQYF. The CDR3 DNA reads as TGTGCCAGCAGTAGTATCGGGGTGTCCGCCGAGCAGTACTTC.

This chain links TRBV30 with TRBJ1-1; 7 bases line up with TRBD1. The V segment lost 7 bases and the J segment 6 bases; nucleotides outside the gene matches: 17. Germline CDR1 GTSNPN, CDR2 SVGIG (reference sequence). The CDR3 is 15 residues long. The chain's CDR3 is CAYIQEAGGPAEAFF. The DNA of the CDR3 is TGTGCCTACATCCAAGAAGCAGGGGGGCCCGCTGAAGCTTTCTTT.

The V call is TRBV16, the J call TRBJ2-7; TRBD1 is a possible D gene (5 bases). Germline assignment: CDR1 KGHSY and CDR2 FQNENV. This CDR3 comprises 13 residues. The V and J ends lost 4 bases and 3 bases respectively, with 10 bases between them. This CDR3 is CASSPDTGYEQYF. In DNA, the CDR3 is TGTGCCAGCAGCCCGGACACAGGCTACGAGCAGTACTTC.

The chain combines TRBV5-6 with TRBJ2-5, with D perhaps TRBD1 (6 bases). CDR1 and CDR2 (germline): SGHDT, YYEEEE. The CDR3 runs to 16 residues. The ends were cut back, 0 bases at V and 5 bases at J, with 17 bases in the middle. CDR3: CASSLALQGLRETQYF. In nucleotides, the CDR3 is TGTGCCAGCAGCTTGGCGTTACAGGGTCTCAGGGAGACCCAGTACTTC.

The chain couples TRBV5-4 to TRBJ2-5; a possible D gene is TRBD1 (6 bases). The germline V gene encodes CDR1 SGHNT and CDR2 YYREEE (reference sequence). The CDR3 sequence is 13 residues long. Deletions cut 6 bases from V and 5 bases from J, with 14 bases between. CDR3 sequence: CASKDSNGETQYF. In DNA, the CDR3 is TGTGCCAGCAAGGACAGCAATGGGGAGACCCAGTACTTC.

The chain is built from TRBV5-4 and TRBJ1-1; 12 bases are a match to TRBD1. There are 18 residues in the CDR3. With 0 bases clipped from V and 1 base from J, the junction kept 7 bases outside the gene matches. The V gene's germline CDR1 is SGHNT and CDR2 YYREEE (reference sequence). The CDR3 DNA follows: TGTGCCAGCAGCTTGGCGGGACAGGGGGCGCTCTCGAACACTGAAGCTTTCTTT. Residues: CASSLAGQGALSNTEAFF.

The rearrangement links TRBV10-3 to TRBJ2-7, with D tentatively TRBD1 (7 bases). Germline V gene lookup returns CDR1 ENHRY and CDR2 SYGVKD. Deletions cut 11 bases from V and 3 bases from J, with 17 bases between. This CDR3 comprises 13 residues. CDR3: CAVNRGTDYEQYF. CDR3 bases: TGTGCCGTCAATCGGGGGACAGACTACGAGCAGTACTTC.

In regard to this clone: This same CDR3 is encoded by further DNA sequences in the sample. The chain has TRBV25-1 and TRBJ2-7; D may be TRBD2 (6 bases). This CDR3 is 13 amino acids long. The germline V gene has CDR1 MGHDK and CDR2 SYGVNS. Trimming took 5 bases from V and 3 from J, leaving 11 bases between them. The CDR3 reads CASSRSSVYEQYF. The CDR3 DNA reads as TGTGCCAGCAGTCGCTCTAGCGTCTACGAGCAGTACTTC.

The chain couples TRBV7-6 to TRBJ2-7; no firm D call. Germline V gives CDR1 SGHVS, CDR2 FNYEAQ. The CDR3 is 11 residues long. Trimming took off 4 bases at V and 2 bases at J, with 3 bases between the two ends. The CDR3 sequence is CASSSTYEQYF. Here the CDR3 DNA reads TGTGCCAGCAGCTCCACCTACGAGCAGTACTTC.

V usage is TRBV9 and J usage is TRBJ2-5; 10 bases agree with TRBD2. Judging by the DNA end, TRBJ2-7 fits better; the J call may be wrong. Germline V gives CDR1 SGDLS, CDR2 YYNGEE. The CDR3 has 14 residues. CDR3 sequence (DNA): TGTGCCAGCAGCCGAGCGGGAGGGGGACTCGAGCAGTACTTC. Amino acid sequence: CASSRAGGGLEQYF.

This CDR3 is CASSEDPGGTQYF. In DNA, the CDR3 is TGCGCCAGCAGTGAGGACCCGGGGGGGACGCAGTATTTT. This chain uses TRBV10-1 with TRBJ2-3; TRBD2 aligns across 8 bases. J lost 9 bases, V lost 2 bases, and 4 bases had no gene match. The length of the CDR3 is 13 residues. Germline assignment: CDR1 WNHNN and CDR2 SYGVQD (reference sequence).

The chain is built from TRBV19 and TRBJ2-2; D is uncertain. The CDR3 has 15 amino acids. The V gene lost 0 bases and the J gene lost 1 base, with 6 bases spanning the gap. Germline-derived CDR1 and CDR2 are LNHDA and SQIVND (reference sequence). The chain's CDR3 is CASSIDNQNTGELFF. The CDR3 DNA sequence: TGTGCCAGTAGTATAGACAATCAGAACACCGGGGAGCTGTTTTTT.

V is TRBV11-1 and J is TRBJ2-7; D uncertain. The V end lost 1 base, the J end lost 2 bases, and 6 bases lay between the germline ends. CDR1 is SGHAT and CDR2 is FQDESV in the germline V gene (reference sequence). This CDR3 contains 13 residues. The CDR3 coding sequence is TGTGCCAGCAGCTTAGTTCCGGCCTACGAGCAGTACTTC. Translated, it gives CASSLVPAYEQYF.

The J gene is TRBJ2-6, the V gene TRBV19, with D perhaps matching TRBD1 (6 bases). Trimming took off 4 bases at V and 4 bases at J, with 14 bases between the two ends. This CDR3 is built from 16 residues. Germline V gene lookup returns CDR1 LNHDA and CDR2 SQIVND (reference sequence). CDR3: CASSTETGIGANVLTF. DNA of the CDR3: TGTGCCAGTAGTACCGAAACAGGGATCGGGGCCAACGTCCTGACTTTC. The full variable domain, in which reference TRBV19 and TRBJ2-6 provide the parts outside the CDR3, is DGGITQSPKYLFRKEGQNVTLSCEQNLNHDAMYWYRQDPGQGLRLIYYSQIVNDFQKGDIAEGYSVSREKKESFPLTVTSAQKNPTAFYLCASSTETGIGANVLTFGAGSRLTVL.

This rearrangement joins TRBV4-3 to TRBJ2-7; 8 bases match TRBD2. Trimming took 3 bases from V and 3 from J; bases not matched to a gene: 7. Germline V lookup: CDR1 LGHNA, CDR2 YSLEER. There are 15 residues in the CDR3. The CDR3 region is CASSQTSEDFYEQYF. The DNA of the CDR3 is TGCGCCAGCAGCCAGACTAGCGAAGATTTCTACGAGCAGTACTTC.

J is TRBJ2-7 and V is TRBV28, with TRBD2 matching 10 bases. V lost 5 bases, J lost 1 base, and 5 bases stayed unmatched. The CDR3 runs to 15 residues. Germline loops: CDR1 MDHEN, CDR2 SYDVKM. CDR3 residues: CASSRTSGASYEQYF. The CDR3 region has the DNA TGTGCCAGCAGTCGTACTAGCGGGGCATCCTACGAGCAGTACTTC.

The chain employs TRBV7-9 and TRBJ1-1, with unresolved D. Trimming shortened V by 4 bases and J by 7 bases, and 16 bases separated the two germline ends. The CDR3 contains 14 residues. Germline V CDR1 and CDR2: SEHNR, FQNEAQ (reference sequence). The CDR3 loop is CASSYLRGSFEAFF. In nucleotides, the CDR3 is TGTGCCAGCAGCTACCTCCGGGGATCTTTTGAAGCTTTCTTT.

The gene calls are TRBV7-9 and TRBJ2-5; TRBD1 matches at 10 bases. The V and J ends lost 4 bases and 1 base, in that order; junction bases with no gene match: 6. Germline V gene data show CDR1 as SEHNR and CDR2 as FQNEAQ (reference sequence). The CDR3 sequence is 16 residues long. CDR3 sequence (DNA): TGTGCCAGCAGCTGGGGGGACAGGGGAGTCCAAGAGACCCAGTACTTC. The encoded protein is CASSWGDRGVQETQYF. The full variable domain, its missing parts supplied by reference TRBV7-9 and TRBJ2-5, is DTGVSQNPRHKITKRGQNVTFRCDPISEHNRLYWYRQTLGQGPEFLTYFQNEAQLEKSRLLSDRFSAERPKGSFSTLEIQRTEQGDSAMYLCASSWGDRGVQETQYFGPGTRLLVL.

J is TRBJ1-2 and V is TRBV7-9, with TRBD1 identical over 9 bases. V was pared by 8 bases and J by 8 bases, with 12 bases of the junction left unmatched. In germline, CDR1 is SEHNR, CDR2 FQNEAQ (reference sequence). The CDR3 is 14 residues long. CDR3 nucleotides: TGTGCCAGCGCTGGCGTGGACAGGGGAAGCGGCTACACCTTC. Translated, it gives CASAGVDRGSGYTF.

The CDR3 nucleotides read TGTGCCAGCAGTATGATAGCGGGAGCAAGGGAGACCCAGTACTTC. It encodes CASSMIAGARETQYF. This chain connects TRBV28 to TRBJ2-5, with 9 bases that match TRBD2. There are 15 residues in the CDR3. Germline CDR1 and CDR2: MDHEN and SYDVKM. Germline trimming cut 5 bases from V and 5 bases from J; bases unmatched to any gene: 9.

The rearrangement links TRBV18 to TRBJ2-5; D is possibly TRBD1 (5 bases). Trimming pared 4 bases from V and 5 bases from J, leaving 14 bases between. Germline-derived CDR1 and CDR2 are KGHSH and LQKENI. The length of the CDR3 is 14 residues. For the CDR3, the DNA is TGTGCCAGCTCACAGGGGCGGCTTGGGGAGACCCAGTACTTC. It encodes CASSQGRLGETQYF.

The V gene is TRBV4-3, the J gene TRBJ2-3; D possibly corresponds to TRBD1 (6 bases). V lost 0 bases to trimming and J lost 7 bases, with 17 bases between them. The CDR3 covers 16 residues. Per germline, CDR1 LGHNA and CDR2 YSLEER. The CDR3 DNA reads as TGCGCCAGCAGCCAAGAGCCGGGACAAGGGGGAAATACGCAGTATTTT. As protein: CASSQEPGQGGNTQYF.

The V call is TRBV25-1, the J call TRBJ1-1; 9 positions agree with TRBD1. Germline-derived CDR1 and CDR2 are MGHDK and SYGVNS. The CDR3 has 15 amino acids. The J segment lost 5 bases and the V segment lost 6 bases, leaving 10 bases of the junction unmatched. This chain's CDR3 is CASSPRDRVTTEAFF. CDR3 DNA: TGTGCCAGCAGCCCCCGGGACAGGGTAACGACTGAAGCTTTCTTT.

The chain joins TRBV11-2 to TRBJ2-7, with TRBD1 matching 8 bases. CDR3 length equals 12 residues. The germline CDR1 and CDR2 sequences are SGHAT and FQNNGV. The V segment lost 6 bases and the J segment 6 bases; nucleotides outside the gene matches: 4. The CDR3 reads CASSLQGVEQYF. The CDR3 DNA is TGTGCCAGCAGTTTACAGGGGGTCGAGCAGTACTTC.

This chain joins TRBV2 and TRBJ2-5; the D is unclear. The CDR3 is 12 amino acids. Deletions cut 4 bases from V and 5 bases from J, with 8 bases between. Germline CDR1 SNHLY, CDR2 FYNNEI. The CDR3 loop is CASSGLVETQYF. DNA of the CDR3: TGTGCCAGCAGTGGCTTAGTGGAGACCCAGTACTTC.

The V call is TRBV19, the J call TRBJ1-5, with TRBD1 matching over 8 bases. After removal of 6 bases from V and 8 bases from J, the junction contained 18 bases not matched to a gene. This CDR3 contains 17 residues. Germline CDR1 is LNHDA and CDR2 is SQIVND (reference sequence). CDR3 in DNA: TGTGCCAGTAGGCCCTTAGGAACGACAGGGGCCCGGGAGCCCCAGCATTTT. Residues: CASRPLGTTGAREPQHF.

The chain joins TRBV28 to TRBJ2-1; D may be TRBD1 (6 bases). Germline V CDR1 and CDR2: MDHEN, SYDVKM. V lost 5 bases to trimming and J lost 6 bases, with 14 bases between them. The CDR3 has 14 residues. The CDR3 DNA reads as TGTGCCAGCAGTACAACAGGGACGGGCAATGAGCAGTTCTTC. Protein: CASSTTGTGNEQFF.

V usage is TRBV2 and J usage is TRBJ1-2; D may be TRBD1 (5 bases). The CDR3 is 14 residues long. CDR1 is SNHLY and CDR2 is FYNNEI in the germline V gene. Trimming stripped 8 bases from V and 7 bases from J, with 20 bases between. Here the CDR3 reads CASQPGGSRGGYTF. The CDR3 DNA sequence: TGTGCCAGCCAACCGGGGGGATCGCGGGGTGGCTACACCTTC.

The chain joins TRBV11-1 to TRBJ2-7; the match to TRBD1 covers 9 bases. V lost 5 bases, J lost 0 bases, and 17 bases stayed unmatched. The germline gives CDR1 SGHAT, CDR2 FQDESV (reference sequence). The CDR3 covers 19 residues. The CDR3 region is CASSDPRKVGDRVSYEQYF. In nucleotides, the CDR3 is TGTGCCAGCAGCGACCCCCGCAAGGTGGGGGACAGGGTCTCCTACGAGCAGTACTTC. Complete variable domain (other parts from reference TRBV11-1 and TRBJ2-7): EAEVAQSPRYKITEKSQAVAFWCDPISGHATLYWYRQILGQGPELLVQFQDESVVDDSQLPKDRFSAERLKGVDSTLKIQPAELGDSAMYLCASSDPRKVGDRVSYEQYFGPGTRLTVT.

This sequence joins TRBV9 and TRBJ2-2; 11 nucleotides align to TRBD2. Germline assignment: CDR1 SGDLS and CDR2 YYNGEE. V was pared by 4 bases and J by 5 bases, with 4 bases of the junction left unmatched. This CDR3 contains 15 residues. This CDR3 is CASSMTSGTTGELFF. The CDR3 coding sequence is TGTGCCAGCAGCATGACTAGCGGGACGACCGGGGAGCTGTTTTTT.